The rows below give T cell receptor beta chains drawn from one sample of a study of metastatic and nonmetastatic thyroid tumors. Via MiXCR, TCRdb re-called the PCR reads. The sample includes about 17,000 clones, roughly a fifth of them seen just once. Sequencing input: adjacent normal tissue. The receptors were sampled from a female donor with papillary thyroid cancer or a benign thyroid nodule (not recorded which). Some clones in this sample may be carry-over from other donors' samples. Each CDR3 is given with its conserved first and last residue. D genes are given only for firm matches. Clone size is given for some rows only: seen once, a few or many times, or a class if the clone is expanded.

CASSGMWTGFYEQYF	TGTGCCAGCAGTGGTATGTGGACGGGCTTTTACGAGCAGTACTTC	few	TRBV28	TRBJ2-7	-
CASSPRTSGIVGYNEQFF	TGTGCCAGCAGCCCTAGGACTAGCGGCATCGTAGGGTACAATGAGCAGTTCTTC	-	TRBV6-1	TRBJ2-1	TRBD2
CASSLESSGGPAAQYF	TGTGCCAGCAGCTTAGAGTCTAGCGGGGGGCCAGCGGCCCAGTACTTC	-	TRBV7-2	TRBJ2-5	TRBD2
CASSYSSYSSYEQYF	TGTGCCAGCAGTTACTCTAGCTACTCCTCCTACGAGCAGTACTTC	few	TRBV6-2/TRBV6-3	TRBJ2-7	-
CSATSGSSDTQYF	TGCAGTGCTACTAGCGGGAGTTCGGATACGCAGTATTTT	few	TRBV20-1	TRBJ2-3	TRBD2
CASSLAGRTDAYEQYF	TGCGCCAGCAGCTTGGCGGGACGGACAGATGCCTACGAGCAGTACTTC	few	TRBV5-1	TRBJ2-7	-
CASSPQGGEQYF	TGTGCCAGCAGCCCACAGGGGGGCGAGCAGTACTTC	-	TRBV3-1	TRBJ2-7	TRBD1
CATSRDRDRSNQPQHF	TGTGCCACCAGCAGAGATCGGGACCGTAGCAATCAGCCCCAGCATTTT	few	TRBV15	TRBJ1-5	-
CAWSELLTSGELFF	TGTGCCTGGAGTGAACTTTTGACAAGCGGGGAGCTGTTTTTT	few	TRBV30	TRBJ2-2	-
CSARVSLPTFNYGYTF	TGCAGTGCTAGAGTGTCCCTACCGACATTTAACTATGGCTACACCTTC	-	TRBV20-1	TRBJ1-2	-
CSARERLAGVTDTQYF	TGCAGTGCTAGAGAACGACTAGCGGGGGTCACAGATACGCAGTATTTT	-	TRBV20-1	TRBJ2-3	TRBD2
CASSLMTVKNTGELFF	TGTGCCAGCAGCTTGATGACAGTAAAGAACACCGGGGAGCTGTTTTTT	once	TRBV5-6	TRBJ2-2	-
CASSPPPRVYQETQYF	TGTGCCAGCTCACCACCCCCCAGAGTGTACCAAGAGACCCAGTACTTC	few	TRBV18	TRBJ2-5	-
CSARDRRDRAYYGYTF	TGCAGTGCTAGAGATAGAAGGGACAGGGCTTACTATGGCTACACCTTC	-	TRBV20-1	TRBJ1-2	TRBD1
CASRGGPSYNEQFF	TGTGCCAGCAGGGGGGGGCCATCCTACAATGAGCAGTTCTTC	-	TRBV12-3/TRBV12-4	TRBJ2-1	-
CASSSTDNEQFF	TGTGCCAGCAGTTCCACGGACAATGAGCAGTTCTTC	few	TRBV6-1	TRBJ2-1	-
CSARERLDPDTQYF	TGCAGTGCTAGAGAGCGGTTGGACCCAGATACGCAGTATTTT	-	TRBV20-1	TRBJ2-3	-
CASSADSDGTQYF	TGTGCCAGCAGTGCGGACTCCGACGGGACCCAGTACTTC	few	TRBV28	TRBJ2-5	-
CASSQDYAARDEQYF	TGTGCCAGCAGCCAAGATTACGCGGCCCGAGACGAGCAGTACTTC	few	TRBV4-2	TRBJ2-7	-
CASSETADGDTQYF	TGTGCCAGCAGTGAAACGGCGGATGGAGATACGCAGTATTTT	many	TRBV2	TRBJ2-3	-
CASSSSGREETQYF	TGTGCCAGCAGTTCTAGCGGGAGAGAAGAGACCCAGTACTTC	-	TRBV28	TRBJ2-5	TRBD2
CASREDRGFSYEQYF	TGTGCCAGCAGGGAGGACAGGGGGTTTTCCTACGAGCAGTACTTC	-	TRBV2	TRBJ2-7	TRBD1
CASSLVGTGEQFF	TGTGCCAGCAGTTTAGTGGGGACAGGCGAGCAGTTCTTC	-	TRBV12-3/TRBV12-4	TRBJ2-1	TRBD1
CASQTDANEKLFF	TGTGCCAGCCAGACGGACGCTAATGAAAAACTGTTTTTT	-	TRBV25-1	TRBJ1-4	-
CASSMRSGAGNTIYF	TGTGCCAGTAGTATGAGGTCAGGGGCTGGAAACACCATATATTTT	-	TRBV19	TRBJ1-3	-
CASSFISDTQYF	TGTGCCAGCAGCTTCATCTCAGATACGCAGTATTTT	-	TRBV13	TRBJ2-3	-
CASSIGDEAFF	TGTGCCAGTAGTATAGGAGATGAAGCTTTCTTT	few	TRBV19	TRBJ1-1	-
CASSEGGGNQPQHF	TGCGCCAGCAGCGAGGGGGGTGGCAATCAGCCCCAGCATTTT	once	TRBV5-1	TRBJ1-5	-
CASKTSGTSGYNEQFF	TGTGCCAGCAAGACCTCCGGGACTAGCGGGTACAATGAGCAGTTCTTC	hyperexpanded	TRBV27	TRBJ2-1	TRBD2